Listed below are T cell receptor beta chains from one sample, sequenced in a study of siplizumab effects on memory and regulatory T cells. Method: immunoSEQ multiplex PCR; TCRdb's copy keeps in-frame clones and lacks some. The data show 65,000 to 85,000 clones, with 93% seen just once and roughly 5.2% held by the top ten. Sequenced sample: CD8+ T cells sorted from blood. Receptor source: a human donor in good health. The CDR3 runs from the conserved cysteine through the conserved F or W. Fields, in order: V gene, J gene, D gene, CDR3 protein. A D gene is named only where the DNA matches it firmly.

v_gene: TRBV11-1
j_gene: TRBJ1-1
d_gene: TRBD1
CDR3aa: CASSLGPGQGSNTEAFF

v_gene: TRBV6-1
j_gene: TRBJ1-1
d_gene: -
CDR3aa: CASSEELRYTEAFF

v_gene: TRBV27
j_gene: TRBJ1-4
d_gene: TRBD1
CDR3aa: CASSRDSSNEKLFF

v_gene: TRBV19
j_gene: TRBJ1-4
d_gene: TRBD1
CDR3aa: CASSTTGNGVMLNEKLFF

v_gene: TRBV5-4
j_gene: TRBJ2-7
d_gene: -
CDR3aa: CASSLTTVSYEQYF

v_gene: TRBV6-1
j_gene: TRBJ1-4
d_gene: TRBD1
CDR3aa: CASSQQGAVSEKLFF

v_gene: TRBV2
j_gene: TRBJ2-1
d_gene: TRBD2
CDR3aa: CASLSGTLEQFF

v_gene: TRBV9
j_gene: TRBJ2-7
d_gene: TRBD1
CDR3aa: CASSPRDSHEQYF

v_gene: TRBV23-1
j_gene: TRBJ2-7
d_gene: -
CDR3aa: CATTPKGPSYEQYF

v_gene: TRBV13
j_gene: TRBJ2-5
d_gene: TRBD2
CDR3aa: CASSLGVAGGQETQYF

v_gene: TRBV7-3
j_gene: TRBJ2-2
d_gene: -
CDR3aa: CASSSDYWVNTGELFF

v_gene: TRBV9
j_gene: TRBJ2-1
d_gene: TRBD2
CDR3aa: CASSELAGGVWEQFF

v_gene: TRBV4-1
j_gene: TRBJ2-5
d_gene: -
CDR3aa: CASSQAVLRGGETQYF

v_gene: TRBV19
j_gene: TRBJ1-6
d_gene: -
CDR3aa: CASSIGNSPLHF

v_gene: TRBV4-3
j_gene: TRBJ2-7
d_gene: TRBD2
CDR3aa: CASSQAGLGEHEQYF

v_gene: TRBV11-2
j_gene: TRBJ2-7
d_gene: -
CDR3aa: CASSLAGEIYEQYF

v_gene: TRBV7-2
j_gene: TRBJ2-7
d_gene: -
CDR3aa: CASSWANEQYF

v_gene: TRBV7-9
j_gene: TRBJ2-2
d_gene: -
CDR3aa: CASSLTTTGELFF

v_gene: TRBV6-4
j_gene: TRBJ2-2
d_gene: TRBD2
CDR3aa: CASSDGGAGELFF

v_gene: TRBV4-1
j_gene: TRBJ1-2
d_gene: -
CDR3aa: CASSQVGVLSGYTF

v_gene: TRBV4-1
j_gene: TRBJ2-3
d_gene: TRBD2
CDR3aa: CASSHFSGGAGTDTQYF

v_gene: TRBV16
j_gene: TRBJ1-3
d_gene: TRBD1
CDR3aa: CASSLPTGSGNTIYF

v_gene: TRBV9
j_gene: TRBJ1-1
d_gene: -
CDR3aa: CASSPEDLRRQNTEAFF

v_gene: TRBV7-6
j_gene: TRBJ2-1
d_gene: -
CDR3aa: CASSFSPGENYNEQFF

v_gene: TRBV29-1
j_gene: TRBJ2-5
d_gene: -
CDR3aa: CSKRETQYF

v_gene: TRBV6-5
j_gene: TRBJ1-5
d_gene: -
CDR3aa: CASSPHGAGDQPQHF

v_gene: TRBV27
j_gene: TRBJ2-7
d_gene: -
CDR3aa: CASSLGTRHYEQYF

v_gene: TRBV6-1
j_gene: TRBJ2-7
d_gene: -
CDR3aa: CATKIPGDYEQYF

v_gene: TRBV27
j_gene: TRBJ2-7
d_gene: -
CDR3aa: CASSLSTWGGQSSYEQYF

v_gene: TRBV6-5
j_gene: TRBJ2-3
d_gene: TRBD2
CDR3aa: CASRGGLNTQYF

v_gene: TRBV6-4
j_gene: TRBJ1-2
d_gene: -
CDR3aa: CASSDSGGPGGYGYTF

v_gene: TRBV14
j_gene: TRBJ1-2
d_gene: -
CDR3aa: CASSQLGSPNYGYTF

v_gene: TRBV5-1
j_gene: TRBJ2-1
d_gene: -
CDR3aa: CASSLDNEQFF

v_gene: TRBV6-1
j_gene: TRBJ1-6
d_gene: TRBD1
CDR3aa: CASSEATGANSPLHF

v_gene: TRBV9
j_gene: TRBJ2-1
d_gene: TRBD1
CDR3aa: CASSGGTGPYNEQFF

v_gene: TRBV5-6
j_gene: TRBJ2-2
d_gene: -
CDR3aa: CASSFTGRTGELFF

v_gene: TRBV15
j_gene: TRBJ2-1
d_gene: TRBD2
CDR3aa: CAAGTSGGVDNEQFF

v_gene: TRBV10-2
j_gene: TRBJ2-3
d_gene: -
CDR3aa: CASTNGGVSTDTQYF

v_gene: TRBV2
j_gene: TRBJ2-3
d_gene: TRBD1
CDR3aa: CASRGQAVMSTDTQYF

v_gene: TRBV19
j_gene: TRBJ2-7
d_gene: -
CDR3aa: CASSPTGRTEEQYF

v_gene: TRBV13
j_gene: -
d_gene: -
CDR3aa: CASSLGGAGDYEQYF

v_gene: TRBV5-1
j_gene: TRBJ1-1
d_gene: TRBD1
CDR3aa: CASSLVRTGVYTEAFF

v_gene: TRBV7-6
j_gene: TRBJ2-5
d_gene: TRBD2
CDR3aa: CASSPLTSGGQETQYF

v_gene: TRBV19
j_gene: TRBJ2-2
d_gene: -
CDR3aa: CASSSGSLNTGELFF

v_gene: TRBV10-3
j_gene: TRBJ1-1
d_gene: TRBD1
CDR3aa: CATQGSTEAFF

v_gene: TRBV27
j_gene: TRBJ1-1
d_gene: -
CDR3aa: CASSLAGNTEAFF

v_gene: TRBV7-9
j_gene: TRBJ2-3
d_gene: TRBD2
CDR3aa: CASSVIGTSGGRGTDTQYF